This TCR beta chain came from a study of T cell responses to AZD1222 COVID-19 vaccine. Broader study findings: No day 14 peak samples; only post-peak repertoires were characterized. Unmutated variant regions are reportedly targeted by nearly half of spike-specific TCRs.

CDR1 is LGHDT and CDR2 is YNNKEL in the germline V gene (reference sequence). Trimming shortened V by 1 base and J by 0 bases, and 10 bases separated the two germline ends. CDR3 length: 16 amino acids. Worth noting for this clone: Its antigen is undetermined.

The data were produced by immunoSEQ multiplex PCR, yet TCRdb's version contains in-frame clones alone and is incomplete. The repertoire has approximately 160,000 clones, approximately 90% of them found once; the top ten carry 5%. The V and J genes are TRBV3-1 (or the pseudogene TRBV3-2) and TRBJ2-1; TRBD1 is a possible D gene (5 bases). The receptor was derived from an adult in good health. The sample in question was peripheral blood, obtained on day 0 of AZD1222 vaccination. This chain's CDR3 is CASSQGRQISYNEQFF. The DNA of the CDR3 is TGTGCCAGCAGCCAAGGCCGACAGATCTCCTACAATGAGCAGTTCTTC.